This T cell receptor (beta chain) was found in a study of tumor-infiltrating lymphocytes in primary liver carcinoma. Study in general: Measuring about 4 to 10 cm across, the tumors were staged as T1-T3 N0M0.

RNA and DNA were co-extracted from approximately 20-30 mg of unsorted bulk tissue. Donors underwent surgery for histopathologically diagnosed primary liver carcinoma. Five distinct regions per tumor were sampled. CDR3 length: 14 residues. Germline CDR1 MNHNS, CDR2 SASEGT. Using a constant-region primer together with ProtoScript II reverse transcriptase, TCR beta cDNA was made from approximately 500 ng of total RNA. Three nested multiplex PCR rounds, a slightly modified ARM-PCR, produced the libraries for TCR beta. TRBV1-TRBV30 forward primers paired with a C-beta reverse primer drove the first two PCR rounds, 10 cycles each. Each CDR3 protein is one row after TCRdb ran MiXCR on the multiplex PCR reads. Of 95,000 to 150,000 distinct CDR3 sequences in the sample, roughly 69% were seen once. Comment on this clonotype: One end of the junction varies from germline; a read error may be responsible.

This receptor was identified in an older woman with primary liver carcinoma and hepatitis B virus infection. Sequencing used liver tumor tissue from sampling region 1. Subset specified: tumor region T1, superior pole. The chain employs TRBV6-1 and TRBJ2-7; 7 nucleotides align to TRBD1. The CDR3 DNA follows: TGTGCCCGCAGTGGAGGTAGACAGGGCGACGAGCAGTACTTC. Translated: CARSGGRQGDEQYF.